A selection of T cell receptor beta chains follows, all from one sample in a study of response to subunit inactivated influenza vaccine. TCRdb fed the RT-PCR reads into MiXCR, producing one record per CDR3 protein. This table holds about half a million distinct CDR3 sequences, 7.6% found once. The sample was PBMCs from blood, taken about 24 months after vaccination. Source of these receptors: a man between 50 and 75 years old who received an inactivated influenza vaccine. Both conserved end residues are part of each CDR3. A D gene is named only where the DNA matches it firmly. Not all rows give a size; the values are once, few, many and, for expanded clones, a class.

DNA | CDR3 | V | D | size | J
TGTGCCAGCAGTTCGCAGACAGGCTATAATTCACCCCTCCACTTT | CASSSQTGYNSPLHF | TRBV12-3/TRBV12-4 | - | - | TRBJ1-6
TGCGCCAGCAACCAGCGGCCGGCCGTTATGGAAACTGAAGCTTTCTTT | CASNQRPAVMETEAFF | TRBV10-2 | - | - | TRBJ1-1
TGTGCCAGCAGTCCTCTCCAGCTAGCGGGAGGCCTCTACGAGCAGTACTTC | CASSPLQLAGGLYEQYF | TRBV28 | TRBD2 | few | TRBJ2-7
TGCAGTGCTAGTAGACAGGGGGGCTACAATGAGCAGTTCTTC | CSASRQGGYNEQFF | TRBV20-1 | TRBD1 | - | TRBJ2-1
TGCAGTGCGAGACAGGGGGCTAGCACAGATACGCAGTATTTT | CSARQGASTDTQYF | TRBV20-1 | TRBD1 | many | TRBJ2-3
TGTGCCAGCAGCCAAGGAAATGCAGGGCGGAGGGCTGAAGCTTTCTTT | CASSQGNAGRRAEAFF | TRBV3-1 | - | - | TRBJ1-1
TGTGCCAGTAGTCCCAGGGAAGCCAAGCCTGAAGCTTTCTTT | CASSPREAKPEAFF | TRBV19 | - | few | TRBJ1-1
TGCAGCGTTGAAGGCGGGGAGTTGCCCACAGATACGCAGTATTTT | CSVEGGELPTDTQYF | TRBV29-1 | - | few | TRBJ2-3
TGCGCCAGCAGCCAAGGGACAGGGAGGAGGGATGAGCAGTTCTTC | CASSQGTGRRDEQFF | TRBV4-3 | TRBD1 | - | TRBJ2-1
TGTGCCTGGATCCCGCAGGGGGGGCGATCTGGCTACACCTTC | CAWIPQGGRSGYTF | TRBV30 | TRBD1 | many | TRBJ1-2
TGTGCCACCAGGCAGCGGGAGTTCAATGAGCAGTTCTTC | CATRQREFNEQFF | TRBV15 | TRBD2 | - | TRBJ2-1
TGTGCCAGCAGTTACAAACTAGCGGGAGGAACTGGGGAGCTGTTTTTT | CASSYKLAGGTGELFF | TRBV6-5 | TRBD2 | - | TRBJ2-2
TGCAGCGTTGATCCAGGGACAGGACGCGGCGAGCAGTACTTC | CSVDPGTGRGEQYF | TRBV29-1 | TRBD1 | few | TRBJ2-7
TGCGCCAGCAGCCAAGACTTGGGCAGGGGGGGCTATGAGCAGTTCTTC | CASSQDLGRGGYEQFF | TRBV4-3 | - | - | TRBJ2-1
TGTGCCAGCAGCTCCTTGGGGACGAACTATGGCTACACCTTC | CASSSLGTNYGYTF | TRBV7-8 | - | few | TRBJ1-2
TGTGCCAGCAGCCCACCCGAGGCCGGGTGGCGGTCAGATACGCAGTATTTT | CASSPPEAGWRSDTQYF | TRBV7-2 | - | few | TRBJ2-3
TGTGCCATCAGTAGGGTAGCGGGAGGATCCTACAATGAGCAGTTCTTC | CAISRVAGGSYNEQFF | TRBV10-3 | TRBD2 | once | TRBJ2-1
TGTGCCAGCAGCCAAGCTACTAGCGGGGCCTACAATGAGCAGTTCTTC | CASSQATSGAYNEQFF | TRBV14 | TRBD2 | - | TRBJ2-1
TGTGCCAGCAGTGAAGCGGGGCAGCTAAATCAGCCCCAGCATTTT | CASSEAGQLNQPQHF | TRBV2 | - | few | TRBJ1-5
TGTGCCAGCAGTTCTCCGGGACAGAATGAAAAACTGTTTTTT | CASSSPGQNEKLFF | TRBV28 | TRBD1 | many | TRBJ1-4
TGCAGCGTTGCTACGACTAGCCGGTATGAGCAGTTCTTC | CSVATTSRYEQFF | TRBV29-1 | TRBD2 | - | TRBJ2-1
TGCGCCAGCATAGGGGGTTGGGGCGGCTACACCTTC | CASIGGWGGYTF | TRBV10-2 | - | - | TRBJ1-2
TGTGCCACGGCGCGGCGTAGTACAGATACGCAGTATTTT | CATARRSTDTQYF | TRBV24-1 | - | few | TRBJ2-3